This record concerns one T cell receptor (beta chain) sequence. These data originate in a study of blood T cell repertoires in COVID-19. About the study: Whether acute or convalescent, the COVID-19 samples came from the United States, Italy and Spain.

Authors' methods: Amplified reference gene primers provided the basis for estimating nucleated cell counts. Only in-frame clones appear in the TCRdb table, and some are missing; sequencing was by immunoSEQ multiplex PCR. V, J and clone size were drawn from that table, and D and trimming were deduced from the DNA. Among around 300,000 clones listed, approximately 85% were seen once. The specimen sequenced was peripheral blood. The receptor comes from a woman in her 70s with acute or convalescent COVID-19.

CDR3 region: CASSSPSSVLTEAFF. Here the CDR3 DNA reads TGTGCCAGCAGCTCCCCGTCGTCGGTGTTAACTGAAGCTTTCTTT. The V gene is TRBV13, the J gene TRBJ1-1; D not certain. There are 15 residues in the CDR3. V was trimmed by 4 bases and J by 5 bases, leaving 17 bases between them. CDR1 is PRHDT and CDR2 is FYEKMQ in the germline V gene (reference sequence). Drawing the rest from reference TRBV13 and TRBJ1-1, the complete variable domain is AAGVIQSPRHLIKEKRETATLKCYPIPRHDTVYWYQQGPGQDPQFLISFYEKMQSDKGSIPDRFSAQQFSDYHSELNMSSLELGDSALYFCASSSPSSVLTEAFFGQGTRLTVV.